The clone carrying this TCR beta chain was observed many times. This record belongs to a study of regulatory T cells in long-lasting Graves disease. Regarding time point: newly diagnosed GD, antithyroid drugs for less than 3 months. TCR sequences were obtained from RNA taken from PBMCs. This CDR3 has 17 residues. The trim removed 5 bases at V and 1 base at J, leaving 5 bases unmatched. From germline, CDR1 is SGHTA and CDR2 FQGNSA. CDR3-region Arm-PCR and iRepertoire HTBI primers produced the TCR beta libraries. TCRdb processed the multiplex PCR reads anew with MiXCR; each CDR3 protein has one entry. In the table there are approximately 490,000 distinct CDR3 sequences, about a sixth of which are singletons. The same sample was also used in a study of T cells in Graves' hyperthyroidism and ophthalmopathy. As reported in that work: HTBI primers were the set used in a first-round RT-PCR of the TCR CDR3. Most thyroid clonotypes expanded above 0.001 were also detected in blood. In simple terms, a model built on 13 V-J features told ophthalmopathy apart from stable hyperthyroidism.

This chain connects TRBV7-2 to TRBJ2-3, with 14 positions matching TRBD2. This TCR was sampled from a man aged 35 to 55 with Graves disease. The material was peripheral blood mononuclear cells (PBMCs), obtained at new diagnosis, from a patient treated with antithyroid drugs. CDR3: CASSVGLAGGRTDTQYF. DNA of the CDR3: TGTGCCAGCAGCGTAGGACTAGCGGGAGGACGCACAGATACGCAGTATTTT.